This TCR beta chain was captured in a study of early T cells in non-severe SARS-CoV-2 infection. In the study overall: It was bulk RNA from unsorted whole blood that was sequenced, and the chains were unpaired.

There are a few counts of this clonotype. What it binds is not known. Study-level findings and limits: Clonotype matching in VDJdb favored anti-spike CD8 responses and did not capture private and CD4 specificities.

The ends were cut back, 5 bases at V and 0 bases at J, with 5 bases in the middle. CDR1 is DFQATT, CDR2 SNEGSKA, per germline (reference sequence). CDR3 length equals 12 residues. Attachment of unique molecular identifiers to individual cDNA molecules was performed. One entry per CDR3 protein, called by TCRdb with MiXCR from the 5' RACE reads. The data show 65,000 to 75,000 distinct CDR3 sequences, approximately 10% seen once. The sample taken for sequencing was whole blood. This clonotype originated in an adult who was a healthcare worker with PCR-confirmed SARS-CoV-2 infection or an uninfected control (not recorded which). The chain couples TRBV20-1 to TRBJ1-5, with unresolved D. The CDR3 DNA sequence: TGCAGTGCTCGGGCTAGCAATCAGCCCCAGCATTTT. It specifies CSARASNQPQHF.